What follows are 24 T cell receptor beta chains derived from one specimen sequenced in a study of blood T cell repertoires in COVID-19. Repertoires were generated with immunoSEQ multiplex PCR, while TCRdb's copy carries only in-frame clones and drops some. Of 190,000 or so clones listed, around nine tenths are singletons. The material sequenced was peripheral blood. All receptors derive from a man in his forties with acute or convalescent COVID-19.

This chain uses TRBV7-9 with TRBJ2-7; tentatively, D is TRBD1 (6 bases). Trimming took off 11 bases at V and 0 bases at J, with 23 bases between the two ends. Per germline, CDR1 SEHNR and CDR2 FQNEAQ (reference sequence). The CDR3 has 16 residues. CDR3 protein: CASTGGSPRSSYEQYF. The CDR3 bases are TGTGCCTCGACAGGTGGCTCTCCTAGGAGCTCCTACGAGCAGTACTTC.

The V gene is TRBV6-5, the J gene TRBJ1-5; D remains unclear. The CDR3 spans 15 residues. Trimming took off 1 base at V and 10 bases at J, with 17 bases between the two ends. CDR1 is MNHEY and CDR2 is SVGAGI in the germline V gene. The DNA for the CDR3 is TGTGCCAGCAGTTACTTCGTTGGGAGGGAGTATCCCCAGCATTTT. It encodes CASSYFVGREYPQHF.

The chain recombines TRBV10-3 with TRBJ2-5; perhaps TRBD2 as D (6 bases). The CDR3 sequence is 15 residues long. From germline, CDR1 is ENHRY and CDR2 SYGVKD. The V gene lost 4 bases and the J gene lost 4 bases, with 16 bases spanning the gap. This chain's CDR3 is CAISVAGQLRETQYF. The DNA for the CDR3 is TGTGCCATCAGTGTGGCGGGGCAGCTGAGAGAGACCCAGTACTTC.

This rearrangement joins TRBV6-2 or TRBV6-3 to TRBJ2-1; 12 bases line up with TRBD2. Germline trimming cut 5 bases from V and 4 bases from J; bases unmatched to any gene: 3. The CDR3 is 15 amino acids. The germline V gene has CDR1 MNHEY and CDR2 SVGEGT. The CDR3: CASSQLAGGYNEQFF. The CDR3 DNA sequence: TGTGCCAGCAGTCAACTAGCGGGGGGTTACAATGAGCAGTTCTTC.

The CDR3 nucleotides are TGTGCCAGCGGGACAGGGGTGGGCACTGAAGCTTTCTTT. Translation gives CASGTGVGTEAFF. The chain recombines TRBV7-3 with TRBJ1-1; 10 bases agree with TRBD1. The V gene's germline CDR1 is SGHTA and CDR2 FQGTGA. The V and J ends lost 8 bases and 4 bases, in that order; junction bases with no gene match: 4. The CDR3 totals 13 residues.

The gene calls are TRBV5-1 and TRBJ1-2, with 10 bases that match TRBD1. The J segment lost 8 bases and the V segment lost 7 bases, leaving 11 bases of the junction unmatched. CDR3 length equals 14 residues. Per germline, CDR1 SGHRS and CDR2 YFSETQ. CDR3 sequence (DNA): TGCGCCAGCGGCCGGGACAGGGGCGCGGAAGGCTACACCTTC. Translated, it gives CASGRDRGAEGYTF.

V gene TRBV24-1 combines with J gene TRBJ2-1; D perhaps matches TRBD1 (6 bases). V lost 3 bases and J 6 bases, leaving 20 bases between the germline ends. The germline CDR1 and CDR2 sequences are KGHDR and SFDVKD. This CDR3 contains 17 residues. CDR3 nucleotides: TGTGCCACCAGTGATCCTAAGTCTGGGTTAGGGGGCAATGAGCAGTTCTTC. Protein: CATSDPKSGLGGNEQFF.

The V call is TRBV23-1, the J call TRBJ2-2; 12 positions agree with TRBD1. TRBV23-1 is classed as an ORF, of uncertain function. CDR3 length: 18 amino acids. Trimming cost V 10 bases and J 3 bases; bases outside gene matches: 15. The CDR3 spells CAKQTLRDRGPDTGELFF. DNA of the CDR3: TGCGCCAAACAAACTCTACGGGACAGGGGGCCCGACACCGGGGAGCTGTTTTTT.

To note about this clone: One end of the junction is discordant with germline, which a read error may explain. The chain couples TRBV14 to TRBJ2-3; 9 bases align to TRBD1. Germline CDR1 reads SGHDN; CDR2 reads FVKESK. CDR3 length equals 18 residues. CDR3 nucleotides: TGTGCCAGCAGCCAATGGGACAGGGTAAATCGGATCACAAATACGCAGTATTTT. Protein sequence: CASSQWDRVNRITNTQYF.

For this clone: Relative to the germline gene, one junction end is altered; a read error may explain this. J is TRBJ2-3 and V is TRBV18, with 9 bases lining up with TRBD2. The germline V gene has CDR1 KGHSH and CDR2 LQKENI. The CDR3 has 15 residues. The CDR3 DNA reads TGTGCCAGCTCACCACCGGTGCCTAGCGGGGCCCCGGGTCAGTTT. Its protein is CASSPPVPSGAPGQF.

This clone came up once. This chain joins TRBV5-1 and TRBJ2-5, with D hard to call. In germline, CDR1 is SGHRS, CDR2 YFSETQ. The V gene lost 4 bases and the J gene lost 2 bases, with 6 bases spanning the gap. The length of the CDR3 is 12 residues. In nucleotides, the CDR3 is TGCGCCAGCAGCCTAGATCAAGAGACCCAGTACTTC. Its translation: CASSLDQETQYF.

The chain employs TRBV10-3 and TRBJ1-2, with a weak D call TRBD1 (6 bases). The CDR3 sequence is 16 residues long. The V gene lost 6 bases and the J gene lost 8 bases, with 25 bases spanning the gap. Germline values: CDR1 ENHRY, CDR2 SYGVKD. The CDR3, as DNA: TGTGCCATCAGACATCAGGGAGAACAGGGTGCGAAGGGCTACACCTTC. Translating it yields CAIRHQGEQGAKGYTF.

This chain joins TRBV3-1 (or the pseudogene TRBV3-2) and TRBJ2-5; 7 bases map to TRBD2. The germline V gene has CDR1 LGHDT and CDR2 YNNKEL (reference sequence). Trimming took 4 bases from V and 9 from J; bases not matched to a gene: 5. This CDR3 has 12 amino acids. The CDR3 loop reads CASSLNRGAQYF. The CDR3 DNA is TGTGCCAGCAGCCTCAACCGGGGGGCCCAGTACTTC.

The chain combines TRBV2 with TRBJ2-7; TRBD2 matches 8 bases. After removal of 3 bases from V and 0 bases from J, the junction contained 7 bases not matched to a gene. The CDR3 length is 16 residues. Per the germline V gene, CDR1 is SNHLY and CDR2 is FYNNEI. CDR3 sequence (DNA): TGTGCCAGCAGTGATATGCGGGGGGAAAGCTCCTACGAGCAGTACTTC. Residues: CASSDMRGESSYEQYF.

V gene TRBV7-9 combines with J gene TRBJ2-5, with a weak D call TRBD1 (7 bases). Per the germline V gene, CDR1 is SEHNR and CDR2 is FQNEAQ (reference sequence). The CDR3 has 15 amino acids. With 2 bases removed from V and 5 bases from J, the gap between germline ends came to 15 bases. For the CDR3, the DNA is TGTGCCAGCAGCTTATTTGGAGGGGGCGGGGAGACCCAGTACTTC. Translated: CASSLFGGGGETQYF.

In the case of this clone: This sample also contains other DNA sequences that code for the same CDR3. The chain joins TRBV7-2 to TRBJ2-7, with TRBD1 matching over 10 bases. Per germline, CDR1 SGHTA and CDR2 FQGNSA. The CDR3 spans 16 residues. V lost 1 base to trimming and J lost 4 bases; unmatched junction nucleotides: 7. The CDR3: CASSLVPGQGLYEQYF. The CDR3 bases are TGTGCCAGCAGCTTAGTACCGGGACAGGGGTTGTACGAGCAGTACTTC.

The genes are TRBV19 and TRBJ2-2; TRBD1 matches 8 bases. This CDR3 is built from 14 residues. Germline V lookup: CDR1 LNHDA, CDR2 SQIVND (reference sequence). V lost 7 bases and J lost 6; bases outside the gene matches: 7. The CDR3 nucleotides read TGTGCCAGTACCTTGGACAGGGCTGCCGGGGAGCTGTTTTTT. Translated, it gives CASTLDRAAGELFF.

The chain has TRBV7-8 and TRBJ1-2; 7 nucleotides match TRBD1. The CDR3 runs 14 residues. V lost 5 bases to trimming and J lost 5 bases; unmatched junction nucleotides: 8. The V gene's germline CDR1 is SGHVS and CDR2 FQNEAQ. The CDR3: CASSLRTGPYGYTF. The CDR3 DNA reads TGTGCCAGCAGCCTAAGGACAGGACCGTATGGCTACACCTTC. The entire variable domain, with the rest obtained from reference TRBV7-8 and TRBJ1-2, is as follows: GAGVSQSPRYKVAKRGQDVALRCDPISGHVSLFWYQQALGQGPEFLTYFQNEAQLDKSGLPSDRFFAERPEGSVSTLKIQRTQQEDSAVYLCASSLRTGPYGYTFGSGTRLTVV.

A single count supports this clone. The chain uses TRBV29-1 and TRBJ1-2, with D tentatively TRBD1 (6 bases). Germline loops: CDR1 SQVTM, CDR2 ANQGSEA. V shed 2 bases and J shed 3 bases, with 13 bases lying between them. The CDR3 length is 14 residues. The DNA for the CDR3 is TGCAGCGTTGAACAGCGGGGGCCGGACTATGGCTACACCTTC. This encodes CSVEQRGPDYGYTF.

The V call is TRBV30, the J call TRBJ2-3; 9 nucleotides line up with TRBD1. Losses at the gene ends were 0 bases for V and 3 bases for J; bases not matched to a gene: 4. This CDR3 region has 15 residues. Germline V gene data show CDR1 as GTSNPN and CDR2 as SVGIG (reference sequence). The CDR3 DNA reads TGTGCCTGGAGTGTTTTGGGACAGGGAACAGATACGCAGTATTTT. Its protein product is CAWSVLGQGTDTQYF. The whole variable domain, filled in from reference TRBV30 and TRBJ2-3, reads SQTIHQWPATLVQPVGSPLSLECTVEGTSNPNLYWYRQAAGRGLQLLFYSVGIGQISSEVPQNLSASRPQDRQFILSSKKLLLSDSGFYLCAWSVLGQGTDTQYFGPGTRLTVL.

The rearrangement links TRBV11-2 to TRBJ2-5, with TRBD1 identical over 7 bases. The germline V gene encodes CDR1 SGHAT and CDR2 FQNNGV. The CDR3 runs 17 residues. The J segment lost 5 bases and the V segment lost 0 bases, leaving 12 bases of the junction unmatched. CDR3 DNA sequence: TGTGCCAGCAGCTTAGATCCCGTGGGGACAGACGGGGAGACCCAGTACTTC. Translation gives CASSLDPVGTDGETQYF.

Details on this clone: Possible read error: a much larger clone is one base away. The V gene is TRBV5-1, the J gene TRBJ1-5; 8 positions agree with TRBD1. V was clipped by 0 bases and J by 4 bases; unmatched bases: 0. Germline-derived CDR1 and CDR2 are SGHRS and YFSETQ. The CDR3 loop spans 14 amino acids. The CDR3 DNA follows: TGCGCCAGCAGCTTGGGGACAGGGAATCAGCCCCAGCATTTT. It is translated as CASSLGTGNQPQHF.

V usage is TRBV6-2 or TRBV6-3 and J usage is TRBJ1-2; 10 nucleotides align to TRBD1. This CDR3 spans 15 amino acids. Germline assignment: CDR1 MNHEY and CDR2 SVGEGT. Germline trimming cut 6 bases from V and 4 bases from J; bases unmatched to any gene: 8. CDR3 sequence (DNA): TGTGCCAGCAGCGATCGGGACAGGGGCGGCTATGGCTACACCTTC. Its translation: CASSDRDRGGYGYTF.

The CDR3, as DNA: TGTGCCAGCAGTTACTCACCCAGAATCTCTGGAAACACCATATATTTT. As protein: CASSYSPRISGNTIYF. V usage is TRBV6-5 and J usage is TRBJ1-3; no clear D gene. Germline lookup yields CDR1 MNHEY and CDR2 SVGAGI. The CDR3 length is 16 residues. The V and J ends lost 0 bases and 0 bases respectively, with 9 bases between them.